These T cell receptor beta chains were read from a single sample in a study of blood T cell repertoires in COVID-19. Data came from immunoSEQ multiplex PCR; TCRdb stores just in-frame clones and leaves some out. The sample lists around 300,000 clones, around nine tenths occurring once. Material for sequencing was PBMCs or T cells enriched from blood (not recorded which). The source is a middle-aged woman who had recovered from COVID-19. The CDR3 runs from the conserved cysteine through the conserved F or W. Rows give clone size only sometimes, using once, few, many, or a class for an expanded clone.

TRBV10-2	-	TRBJ1-5	CASSGTGVSNQPQHF
TRBV7-3	-	TRBJ2-1	CASSFQGAANEQFF
TRBV15	-	TRBJ2-3	CATSRDQAGAADTQYF
TRBV28	-	TRBJ1-4	CASSPGGGTGVEKLFF
TRBV15	many	TRBJ2-2	CATSRVLGEGGELFF
TRBV6-5	-	TRBJ1-1	CASSYSVTGTEAFF
TRBV6-1	-	TRBJ1-2	CASSAGEDRHFSYGYTF
TRBV2	once	TRBJ1-5	CASSNRGRPSEPQHF
TRBV29-1	few	TRBJ1-2	CSVLGAALGYTF
TRBV27	-	TRBJ2-3	CASSLSRGDSTDTQYF
TRBV11-2	once	TRBJ2-2	CASSSSLAGGAGELFF
TRBV4-2	many	TRBJ1-5	CASSRMRNQPQHF
TRBV24-1	-	TRBJ2-1	CATSTSGGNNEQFF
TRBV19	-	TRBJ2-1	CASTPVLAGNNEQFF